A single T cell receptor (beta chain) is shown here with its context. The clone's antigen remains unknown. No much larger clone exists at a distance of one base, and base qualities are not known. The data belong to a study of blood T cell repertoires in COVID-19 (dated by TCRdb to 2019 to 2021). At the level of the whole study: The collaborator samples originated in the United States, Italy and Spain and spanned the acute and convalescent phases of COVID-19. The dataset comprised deeply sampled blood TCRbeta repertoires from subjects exposed to, actively infected with, or recovered from COVID-19. HLA class I and class II types, where available, came from metadata supplied by the sample provider rather than from assay-based typing. The prospective study material was composed of cDNA or gDNA derived from T cells, B-cell-depleted T cells, or PBMCs. A de-identified subject ID, COVID-19 status, age in years and sex were almost always included in the sample metadata. The repertoires were released in a freely available public database meant as a resource for research on the immune response to SARS-CoV-2. Samples were obtained from the ongoing ImmuneRACE study (first 160 participants) and from approximately 1,200 subjects provided by 6 global collaborators. Summary of the overall study and its limitations: Clinical and demographic metadata were provided uncurated, with the amount varying by source and participant.

A second Seattle source provided samples from volunteer blood donors who had recovered from COVID-19. The collaborating institutions used their own protocols to collect whole blood in K2EDTA tubes. For TCRbeta analysis, collaborators shipped samples in one of three forms: frozen whole blood, isolated PBMCs, or DNA extracted from either of those sample types. The immunoSEQ Assay, a bias-controlled multiplex PCR, was used to amplify TCRbeta CDR3 regions from genomic DNA. The study's processing was this. Nucleated cell counts per sample were estimated from amplification of reference gene primers within the assay. To quantify the absolute abundance of each unique TCRbeta CDR3 rearrangement, sequence reads were collapsed and filtered. For each sample, productive Simpson clonality was calculated as the square root of Simpson's diversity index across productive rearrangements. The clones in this table, taken by TCRdb from immuneACCESS, are in-frame only. Not every clone is retained; where verified, under half of the shortfall comes from an unresolved V gene, and the cause of the rest is unknown. V and J calls and clone size are as listed in that table; D and trimming were resolved from the DNA. For this sample there are 250,000 to 300,000 clones; about nine tenths appear just once. Clones ranked in the top ten supply 0.85% to 1% of the sample.

Trimming accounts for 5 bases at V and 5 bases at J, while the number of junction bases matched to no gene is 7. Taken from the germline V gene (reference sequence), the CDR1 and CDR2 loops are MNHEY and SMNVEV. The CDR3 spans 15 residues, from the cysteine through the phenylalanine. The sequence is cut down to CDR3 DNA, 45 bases in frame from base 1. Sequenced material: peripheral blood. The chain uses TRBV27 and TRBJ1-5; 9 bases in the junction line up with TRBD1. The receptor's source is a woman aged 40 to 50 who had recovered from COVID-19. The CDR3 region: CASSPTGGVYQPQHF. The DNA sequence reads TGTGCCAGCAGTCCAACAGGGGGCGTTTATCAGCCCCAGCATTTT.